One T cell receptor (beta chain) is described in this entry. Its antigen is not identified. TCRdb re-called the 5' RACE reads through MiXCR, storing one row per CDR3 protein. The table includes under 200,000 distinct CDR3 sequences, 11% detected once. This specimen belongs to a study of CD8 T cells in ankylosing spondylitis. The study, taken as a whole, reports: With a CD8+ phenotype, disease-linked clones were relatively rare in peripheral blood. Reportedly, significant enrichment of disease-linked clones occurred in matched ankylosing spondylitis synovial fluid.

The CDR3 contains 14 residues. The germline gives CDR1 SGDLS, CDR2 YYNGEE. V lost 3 bases and J lost 4; bases outside the gene matches: 6. The sequenced sample was blood, either unsorted or a sorted T cell fraction (not recorded which). The clonotype was recovered from a male donor with ankylosing spondylitis or in good health (not recorded which). The J gene is TRBJ1-1, the V gene TRBV9, with 7 bases fitting TRBD1. The DNA for the CDR3 is TGTGCCAGCAGCGGGGACAGTTTGAGCACTGAAGCTTTCTTT. Protein product: CASSGDSLSTEAFF. The whole variable domain, filled in from reference TRBV9 and TRBJ1-1, reads DSGVTQTPKHLITATGQRVTLRCSPRSGDLSVYWYQQSLDQGLQFLIQYYNGEERAKGNILERFSAQQFPDLHSELNLSSLELGDSALYFCASSGDSLSTEAFFGQGTRLTVV.